This T cell receptor (beta chain) stems from a study of blood T cell repertoires in COVID-19 (dated by TCRdb to 2019 to 2021). The study in broad terms: Samples from collaborators originated in the United States, Italy and Spain and spanned both the acute and convalescent phases of COVID-19. Where HLA class I and class II types were available, the types were taken from metadata supplied by the sample provider, not from assay-based typing. The samples were drawn from two sources: the first 160 participants of the ongoing ImmuneRACE study, and 1,000 to 1,500 subjects contributed by 6 global collaborators. The sample metadata nearly always contained a de-identified subject ID, COVID-19 status, age in years and sex. Deeply sampled blood TCRbeta repertoires from subjects exposed to, actively infected with, or recovered from COVID-19 were included in the dataset. The repertoires were released in a freely available public database intended as a resource for research on the immune response to SARS-CoV-2. The material from the prospective study consisted of cDNA or gDNA derived from T cells, B-cell-depleted T cells, or PBMCs.

For this clone: Its antigen specificity is not known. No per-base quality is available; no much larger clone lies one base away.

Collaborating institutions collected whole blood in K2EDTA tubes following their own protocols. Collaborator samples were shipped for TCRbeta analysis as frozen whole blood, isolated PBMCs, or DNA extracted from either sample type. The CDR3 runs 16 amino acids, cysteine and phenylalanine included. Of the read, only the CDR3 DNA is kept; its 48 bases are in frame from base 1. Per the germline V gene, LGHNA is the CDR1 and YNFKEQ is the CDR2. V and J are truncated by 1 base and 4 bases respectively, leaving an intervening sequence of 14 bases. The immunoSEQ Assay, a bias-controlled multiplex PCR, was used to amplify TCRbeta CDR3 regions from genomic DNA. As for the authors' bioinformatics: Within the assay, amplification of reference gene primers was used to estimate how many nucleated cells each sample contained. To quantify the absolute abundance of each unique TCRbeta CDR3 rearrangement, sequence reads were collapsed and filtered. Productive Simpson clonality was computed per sample as the square root of Simpson's diversity index over productive rearrangements. The source is immuneACCESS, and TCRdb retained only in-frame sequences with V and J called. Part of the clones is not carried over; for the studies checked, unresolved V genes explain less than half of this, and the remainder is unexplained. V and J calls and clone size follow that table, whereas D and trimming were derived from the DNA. The sample table contains tens of thousands of clones; only one count was recorded for 76% of them. In total, the top ten clones hold approximately 55% of the sample.

Here is what the overall study found, with its caveats: How much clinical and demographic metadata was included differed by source and by participant, and the metadata was provided uncurated.

The chain is made from TRBV4-2 and TRBJ1-3, and perhaps TRBD1 as D gene, on 6 matching bases. The sample consisted of peripheral blood. The receptor comes from a woman older than 75 with acute or convalescent COVID-19. The sequenced DNA is TGTGCCAGCAGCCAAGGGGGGCCCGAACCCGGAAACACCATATATTTT. Translated, it reads CASSQGGPEPGNTIYF.